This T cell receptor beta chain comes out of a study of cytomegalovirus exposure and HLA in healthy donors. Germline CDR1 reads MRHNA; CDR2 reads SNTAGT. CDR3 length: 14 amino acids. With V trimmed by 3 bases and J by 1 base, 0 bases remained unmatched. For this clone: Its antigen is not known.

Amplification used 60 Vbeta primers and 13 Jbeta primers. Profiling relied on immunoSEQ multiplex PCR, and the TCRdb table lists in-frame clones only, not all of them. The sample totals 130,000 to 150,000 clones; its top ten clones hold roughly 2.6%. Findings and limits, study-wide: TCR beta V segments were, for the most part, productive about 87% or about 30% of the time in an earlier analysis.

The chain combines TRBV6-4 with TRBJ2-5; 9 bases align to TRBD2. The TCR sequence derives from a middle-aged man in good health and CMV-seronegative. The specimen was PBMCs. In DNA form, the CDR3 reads TGTGCCAGCAGTGAGCGGGGGGGCCAAGAGACCCAGTACTTC. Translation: CASSERGGQETQYF.